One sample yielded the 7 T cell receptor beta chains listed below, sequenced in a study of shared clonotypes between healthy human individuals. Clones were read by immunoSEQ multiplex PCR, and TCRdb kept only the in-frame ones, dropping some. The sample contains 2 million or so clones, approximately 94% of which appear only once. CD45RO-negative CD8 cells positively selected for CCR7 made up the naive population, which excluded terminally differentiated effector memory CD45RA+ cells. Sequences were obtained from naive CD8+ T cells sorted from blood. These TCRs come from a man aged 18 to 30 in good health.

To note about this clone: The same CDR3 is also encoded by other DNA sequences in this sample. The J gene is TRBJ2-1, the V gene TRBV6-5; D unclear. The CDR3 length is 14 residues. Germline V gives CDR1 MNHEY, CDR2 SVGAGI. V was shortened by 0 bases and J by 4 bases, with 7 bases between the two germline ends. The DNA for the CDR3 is TGTGCCAGCAGTTACTCATCAGGTTACAATGAGCAGTTCTTC. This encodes CASSYSSGYNEQFF.

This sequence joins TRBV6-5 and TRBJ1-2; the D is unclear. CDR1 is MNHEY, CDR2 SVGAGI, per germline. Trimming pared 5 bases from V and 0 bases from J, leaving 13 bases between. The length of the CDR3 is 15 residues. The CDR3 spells CASSQSGGTNYGYTF. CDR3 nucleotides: TGTGCCAGCAGTCAGAGCGGCGGAACTAACTATGGCTACACCTTC.

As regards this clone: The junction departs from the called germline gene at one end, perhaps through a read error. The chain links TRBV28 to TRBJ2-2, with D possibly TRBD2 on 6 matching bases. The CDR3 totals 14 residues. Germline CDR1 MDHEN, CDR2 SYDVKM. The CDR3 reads CASRTSGNTGGLFF. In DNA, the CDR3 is TGTGCCAGCCGCACGAGTGGGAACACCGGGGGGCTGTTTTTT.

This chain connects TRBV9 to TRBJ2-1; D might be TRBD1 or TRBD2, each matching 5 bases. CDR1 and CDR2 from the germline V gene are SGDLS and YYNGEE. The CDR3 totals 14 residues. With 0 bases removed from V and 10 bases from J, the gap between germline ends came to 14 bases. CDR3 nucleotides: TGTGCCAGCAGCGTAGCAGTGGGAGCAGGGGAGCAGTTCTTC. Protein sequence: CASSVAVGAGEQFF.

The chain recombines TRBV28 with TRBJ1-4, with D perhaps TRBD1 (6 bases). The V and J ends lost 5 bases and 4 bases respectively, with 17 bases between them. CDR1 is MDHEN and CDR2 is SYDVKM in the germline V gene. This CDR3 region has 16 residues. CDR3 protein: CASSPKQGNFNEKLFF. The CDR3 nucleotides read TGTGCCAGCAGTCCGAAACAGGGAAATTTTAATGAAAAACTGTTTTTT.

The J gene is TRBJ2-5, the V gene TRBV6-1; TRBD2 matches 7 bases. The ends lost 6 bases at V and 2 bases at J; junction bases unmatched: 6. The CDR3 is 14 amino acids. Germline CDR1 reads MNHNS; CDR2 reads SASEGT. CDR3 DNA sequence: TGTGCCAGCAGCTCATGGGAGGGTCAAGAGACCCAGTACTTC. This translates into CASSSWEGQETQYF.

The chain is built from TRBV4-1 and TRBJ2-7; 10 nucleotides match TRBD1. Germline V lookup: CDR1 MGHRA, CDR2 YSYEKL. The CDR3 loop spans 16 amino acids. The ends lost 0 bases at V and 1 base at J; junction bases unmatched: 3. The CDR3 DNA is TGCGCCAGCAGCCAAGAGACAGGGGGCGCATCCTACGAGCAGTACTTC. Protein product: CASSQETGGASYEQYF.